These 2 T cell receptor beta chains originate from one sample sequenced in a study of cytomegalovirus exposure and HLA in healthy donors. The PCR used 60 Vbeta and 13 Jbeta primers. Profiling relied on immunoSEQ multiplex PCR, and the TCRdb table lists in-frame clones only, not all of them. Of some 190,000 clones in the sample, 85% were seen once. Sequencing was performed on PBMCs. Receptor source: a boy between 2 and 10 years old in good health and CMV-seronegative.

The CDR3 spells CAIHPNIAGESYEQYV. CDR3 nucleotide sequence: TGTGCCATCCACCCGAATATAGCGGGGGAGTCCTACGAGCAGTACGTC. V is TRBV21-1 and J is TRBJ2-7; the D call TRBD2 from the table was never checked on the DNA. TRBV21-1 is described as a pseudogene. The CDR3 spans 16 residues.

This clone was recorded once. This rearrangement joins TRBV28 to TRBJ1-5; TRBD1 agrees at 8 bases. The germline CDR1 and CDR2 sequences are MDHEN and SYDVKM. V lost 6 bases and J lost 4; bases outside the gene matches: 11. The CDR3 has 16 residues. Here the CDR3 DNA reads TGTGCCAGCAGCCAAACAGGGGGGGCCACTAATCAGCCCCAGCATTTT. Translation gives CASSQTGGATNQPQHF.